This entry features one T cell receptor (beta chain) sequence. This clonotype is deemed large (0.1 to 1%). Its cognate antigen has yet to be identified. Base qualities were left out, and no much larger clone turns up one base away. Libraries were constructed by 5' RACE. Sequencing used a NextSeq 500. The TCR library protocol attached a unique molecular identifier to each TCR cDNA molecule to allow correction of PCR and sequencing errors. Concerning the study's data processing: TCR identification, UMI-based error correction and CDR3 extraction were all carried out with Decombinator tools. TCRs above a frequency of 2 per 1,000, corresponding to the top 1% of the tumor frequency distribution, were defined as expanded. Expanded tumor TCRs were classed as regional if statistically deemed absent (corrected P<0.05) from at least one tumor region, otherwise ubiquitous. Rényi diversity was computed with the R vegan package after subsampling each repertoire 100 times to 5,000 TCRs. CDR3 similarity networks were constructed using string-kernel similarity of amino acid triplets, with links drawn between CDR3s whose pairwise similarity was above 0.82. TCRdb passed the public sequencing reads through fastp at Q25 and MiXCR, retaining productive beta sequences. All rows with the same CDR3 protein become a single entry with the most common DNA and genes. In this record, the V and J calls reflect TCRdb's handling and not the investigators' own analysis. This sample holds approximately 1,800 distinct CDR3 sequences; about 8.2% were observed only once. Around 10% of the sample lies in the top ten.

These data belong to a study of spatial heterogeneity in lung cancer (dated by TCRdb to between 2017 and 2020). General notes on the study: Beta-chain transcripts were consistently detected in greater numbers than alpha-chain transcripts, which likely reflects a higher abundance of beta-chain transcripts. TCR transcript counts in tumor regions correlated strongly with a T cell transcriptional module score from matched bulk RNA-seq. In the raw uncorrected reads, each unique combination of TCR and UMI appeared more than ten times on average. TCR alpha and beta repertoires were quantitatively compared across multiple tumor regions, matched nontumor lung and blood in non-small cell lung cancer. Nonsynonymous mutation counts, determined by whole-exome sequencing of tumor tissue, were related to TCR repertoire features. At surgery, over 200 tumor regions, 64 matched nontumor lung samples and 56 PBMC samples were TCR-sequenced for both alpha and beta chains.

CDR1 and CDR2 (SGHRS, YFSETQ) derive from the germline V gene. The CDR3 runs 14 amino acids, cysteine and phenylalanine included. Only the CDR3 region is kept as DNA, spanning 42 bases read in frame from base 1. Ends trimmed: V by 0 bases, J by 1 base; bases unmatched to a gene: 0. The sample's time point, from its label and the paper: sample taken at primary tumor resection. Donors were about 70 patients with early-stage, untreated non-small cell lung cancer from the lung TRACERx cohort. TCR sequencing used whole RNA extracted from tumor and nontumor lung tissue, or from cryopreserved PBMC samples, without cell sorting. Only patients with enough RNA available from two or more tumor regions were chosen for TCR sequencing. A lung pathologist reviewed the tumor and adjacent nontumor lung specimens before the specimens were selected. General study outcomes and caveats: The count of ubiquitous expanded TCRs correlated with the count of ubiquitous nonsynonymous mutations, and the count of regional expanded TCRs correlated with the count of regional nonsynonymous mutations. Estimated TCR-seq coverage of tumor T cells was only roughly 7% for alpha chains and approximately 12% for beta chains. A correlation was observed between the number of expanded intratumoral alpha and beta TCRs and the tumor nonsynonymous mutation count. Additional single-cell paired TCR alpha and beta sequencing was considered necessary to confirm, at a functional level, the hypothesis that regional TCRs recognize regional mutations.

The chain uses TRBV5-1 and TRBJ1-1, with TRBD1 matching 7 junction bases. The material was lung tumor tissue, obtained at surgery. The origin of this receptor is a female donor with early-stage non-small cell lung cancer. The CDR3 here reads CASSLEGANTEAFF. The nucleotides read TGCGCCAGCAGCTTGGAGGGGGCGAACACTGAAGCTTTCTTT. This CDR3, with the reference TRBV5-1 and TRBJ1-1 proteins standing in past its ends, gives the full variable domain KAGVTQTPRYLIKTRGQQVTLSCSPISGHRSVSWYQQTPGQGLQFLFEYFSETQRNKGNFPGRFSGRQFSNSRSEMNVSTLELGDSALYLCASSLEGANTEAFFGQGTRLTVV.